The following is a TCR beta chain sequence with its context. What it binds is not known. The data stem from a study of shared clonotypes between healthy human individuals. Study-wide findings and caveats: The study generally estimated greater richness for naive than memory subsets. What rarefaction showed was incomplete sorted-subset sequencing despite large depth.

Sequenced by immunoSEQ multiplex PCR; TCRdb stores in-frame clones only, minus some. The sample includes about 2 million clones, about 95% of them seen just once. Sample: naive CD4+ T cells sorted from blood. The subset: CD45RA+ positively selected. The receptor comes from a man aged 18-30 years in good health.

CDR3 sequence: CASSPPGTANSPLHF. DNA of the CDR3: TGTGCCAGCAGCCCCCCCGGGACAGCGAATTCACCCCTCCACTTT. The chain uses TRBV9 and TRBJ1-6, with TRBD1 identical over 7 bases. There are 15 residues in the CDR3. Germline CDR1 and CDR2: SGDLS and YYNGEE. The ends lost 4 bases at V and 7 bases at J; junction bases unmatched: 8. The entire variable domain, with the rest obtained from reference TRBV9 and TRBJ1-6, is as follows: DSGVTQTPKHLITATGQRVTLRCSPRSGDLSVYWYQQSLDQGLQFLIQYYNGEERAKGNILERFSAQQFPDLHSELNLSSLELGDSALYFCASSPPGTANSPLHFGNGTRLTVT.